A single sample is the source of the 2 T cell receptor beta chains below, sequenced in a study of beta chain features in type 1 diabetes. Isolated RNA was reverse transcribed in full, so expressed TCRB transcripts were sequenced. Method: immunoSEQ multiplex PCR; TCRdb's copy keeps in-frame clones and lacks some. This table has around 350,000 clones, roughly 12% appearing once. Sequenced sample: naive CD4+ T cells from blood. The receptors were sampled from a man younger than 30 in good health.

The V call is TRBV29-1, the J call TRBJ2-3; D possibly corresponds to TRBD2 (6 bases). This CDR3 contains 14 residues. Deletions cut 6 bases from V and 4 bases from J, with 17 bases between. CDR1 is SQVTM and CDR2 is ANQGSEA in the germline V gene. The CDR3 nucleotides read TGCAGCGTCACCGGGACTCTTGGGGCAGATACGCAGTATTTT. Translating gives CSVTGTLGADTQYF.

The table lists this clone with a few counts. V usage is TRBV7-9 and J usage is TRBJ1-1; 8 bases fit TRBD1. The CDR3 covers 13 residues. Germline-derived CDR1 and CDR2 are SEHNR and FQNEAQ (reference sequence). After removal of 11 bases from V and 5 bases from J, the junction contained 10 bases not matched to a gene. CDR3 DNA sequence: TGTGCCGGACAAGGACAGGGTATTACTGAAGCTTTCTTT. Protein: CAGQGQGITEAFF.